This TCR beta chain was obtained from a study of blood T cell repertoires in COVID-19. Overall study: T cells, B-cell-depleted T cells, or PBMCs supplied cDNA or gDNA.

Sequencing used immunoSEQ multiplex PCR; TCRdb keeps in-frame clones, though not all of them. Among about 160,000 clones listed, under 85% were seen once. Trimming at V came to 6 bases and at J to 3 bases, leaving 4 bases not matched to a gene. This CDR3 comprises 14 residues. Germline V gives CDR1 SNHLY, CDR2 FYNNEI. The clonotype originates from a man in his 70s who had recovered from COVID-19. The chain carries TRBV2 and TRBJ2-1; 8 bases line up with TRBD2. Input material: peripheral blood. The CDR3 DNA reads as TGTGCCAGCAGGAGCGGGAGTTTCTACAATGAGCAGTTCTTC. Protein: CASRSGSFYNEQFF.